Following are 7 T cell receptor beta chains from one sample sequenced in a study of blood T cell repertoires in COVID-19. TCRdb keeps only in-frame clones here, not all; method: immunoSEQ multiplex PCR. In the table there are around 24,000 clones, around 86% of which are singletons. The sequenced sample consisted of peripheral blood. The receptor source for this set is a woman between 65 and 79 years old with active COVID-19.

The rearrangement links TRBV11-3 to TRBJ2-3, with 7 bases identical to TRBD1. The ends lost 10 bases at V and 3 bases at J; junction bases unmatched: 7. Germline V gene lookup returns CDR1 SGHNT and CDR2 YENEEA. The CDR3 spans 13 residues. As DNA, the CDR3 is TGTGCCACCGGACAGGTAACAACAGATACGCAGTATTTT. Translating gives CATGQVTTDTQYF.

This clone came up once. The chain employs TRBV13 and TRBJ2-2; 12 bases line up with TRBD2. Trimming removed 5 bases from V and 5 bases from J; junction bases left unmatched: 6. The CDR3 is 16 amino acids. Germline-derived CDR1 and CDR2 are PRHDT and FYEKMQ (reference sequence). The CDR3: CASSIQTSGGTGELFF. The CDR3 nucleotides read TGTGCCAGCAGCATACAGACTAGCGGGGGTACCGGGGAGCTGTTTTTT.

The CDR3 here is CAWSDGQGASNEQFF. The DNA for the CDR3 is TGTGCCTGGAGCGACGGACAGGGGGCTAGCAATGAGCAGTTCTTC. This rearrangement joins TRBV30 to TRBJ2-1; 11 bases line up with TRBD1. Trimming cost V 3 bases and J 6 bases; bases outside gene matches: 7. The CDR3 contains 15 residues. Germline assignment: CDR1 GTSNPN and CDR2 SVGIG (reference sequence).

The rearrangement uses TRBV4-1 and TRBJ2-5; 7 bases match TRBD2. V dropped 4 bases and J dropped 4; count of bases not matched to a gene: 15. The V gene's germline CDR1 is MGHRA and CDR2 YSYEKL. This CDR3 has 17 residues. CDR3 bases: TGCGCCAGCAGCCCCCCGGGGAGGGGAGGGTTTGGAGAGACCCAGTACTTC. Translation gives CASSPPGRGGFGETQYF.

This sequence joins TRBV4-2 and TRBJ2-1, with D hard to call. With 0 bases removed from V and 7 bases from J, the gap between germline ends came to 10 bases. CDR3 length equals 14 residues. Germline V gene sequence: CDR1 LGHNA, CDR2 YNFKEQ. CDR3 protein: CASSQDGIENEQFF. CDR3 nucleotide sequence: TGTGCCAGCAGCCAAGATGGTATTGAGAATGAGCAGTTCTTC.

This clone was observed a few times. The J gene is TRBJ2-5, the V gene TRBV4-1, with 8 positions matching TRBD2. Germline CDR1 MGHRA, CDR2 YSYEKL. V was pared by 0 bases and J by 1 base, with 10 bases of the junction left unmatched. The CDR3 has 18 residues. The CDR3 nucleotides read TGCGCCAGCAGCCAAGAGTTTAATGTAGGGACTAGCCAAGAGACCCAGTACTTC. This sequence encodes CASSQEFNVGTSQETQYF.

This clone occurred a few times. The chain recombines TRBV7-9 with TRBJ1-2; 7 nucleotides match TRBD1. Germline-derived CDR1 and CDR2 are SEHNR and FQNEAQ (reference sequence). The V segment lost 6 bases and the J segment 8 bases; nucleotides outside the gene matches: 12. This CDR3 has 14 residues. CDR3 in amino acids: CASRTPGQSEGYTF. The DNA of the CDR3 is TGTGCCAGCAGAACCCCGGGACAGTCAGAGGGCTACACCTTC. The complete variable domain, with remaining parts taken from reference TRBV7-9 and TRBJ1-2, reads DTGVSQNPRHKITKRGQNVTFRCDPISEHNRLYWYRQTLGQGPEFLTYFQNEAQLEKSRLLSDRFSAERPKGSFSTLEIQRTEQGDSAMYLCASRTPGQSEGYTFGSGTRLTVV.